This TCR beta chain was sequenced for a study of cytomegalovirus exposure and HLA in healthy donors. Comment on this clone: Its antigen is as yet unknown.

The ends lost 6 bases at V and 2 bases at J; junction bases unmatched: 10. The CDR3 sequence is 15 residues long. CDR1 is MNHEY, CDR2 SVGAGI, per germline. The PCR employed 60 Vbeta primers together with 13 Jbeta primers. Data came from immunoSEQ multiplex PCR; TCRdb stores just in-frame clones and leaves some out. The table includes approximately 89,000 clones, roughly 80% detected once. Study results and limitations: Accounts indicate the classifier identified cytomegalovirus status with strong specificity and sensitivity. The study recorded 164 TCR beta chains that were cytomegalovirus-associated.

The sequence was obtained from a young man in good health and CMV-seronegative. The chain has TRBV6-5 and TRBJ2-7; 7 bases match TRBD1. The sequencing input was PBMCs. This CDR3 is CASSRDRDSTYEQYF. CDR3 nucleotides: TGTGCCAGCAGCCGAGACCGGGACAGTACCTACGAGCAGTACTTC.